Following are 26 T cell receptor beta chains from one sample sequenced in a study of blood T cells in healthy people across ages. It was with a sample-barcoded 5' primer and a J-beta primer mix that a second PCR of about 7 to 12 cycles was run. MiXCR, applied by TCRdb to the 5' RACE reads, yields one record per CDR3 protein. The sample carries about 1,600,000 distinct CDR3 sequences, about 43% recorded once. The sequenced sample was blood. These TCRs come from a woman aged 18-29 years in good health.

This clonotype occurred a few times. The CDR3 sequence: CSVPGGFEGGYTF. The CDR3 bases are TGCAGCGTCCCGGGGGGGTTTGAAGGTGGCTACACCTTC. The gene calls are TRBV29-1 and TRBJ1-2; tentative D call: TRBD1 (5 bases). The length of the CDR3 is 13 residues. Germline V gene lookup returns CDR1 SQVTM and CDR2 ANQGSEA. Trimming cost V 6 bases and J 7 bases, with 18 bases left between them.

The V call is TRBV30, the J call TRBJ2-7; D is possibly TRBD1 (6 bases). CDR1 and CDR2 (germline): GTSNPN, SVGIG (reference sequence). Trimming left V 8 bases short and J 0 bases short, with 11 bases between. CDR3 size: 12 residues. CDR3 in DNA: TGTGCCGACGACAGGAGCTCCTACGAGCAGTACTTC. Translated: CADDRSSYEQYF.

This clonotype was detected ten times or more. The chain is built from TRBV11-2 and TRBJ2-7, with D possibly TRBD2 on 6 matching bases. This CDR3 region has 14 residues. The germline V gene encodes CDR1 SGHAT and CDR2 FQNNGV. Trimming took off 3 bases at V and 0 bases at J, with 9 bases between the two ends. The DNA for the CDR3 is TGTGCCAGCAGCTTCGGCGGGGTCTCCTACGAGCAGTACTTC. Residues: CASSFGGVSYEQYF.

This clonotype has only a few counts. This chain connects TRBV12-3 or TRBV12-4 to TRBJ2-1, with 7 bases aligning to TRBD2. With 3 bases clipped from V and 8 bases from J, the junction kept 10 bases outside the gene matches. There are 15 residues in the CDR3. CDR3 DNA: TGTGCCAGCAGTTTGCGGGGCCGGGGGGTGGATGAGCAGTTCTTC. Translated, it gives CASSLRGRGVDEQFF.

The rearrangement links TRBV4-2 to TRBJ2-1; 12 bases map to TRBD2. The ends lost 1 base at V and 8 bases at J; junction bases unmatched: 9. CDR1 LGHNA and CDR2 YNFKEQ come from the germline V gene. The CDR3 totals 17 residues. The CDR3 nucleotides are TGTGCCAGCAGCCAAGGTACCGGGACTAGCGGGTTTTATGAGCAGTTCTTC. Amino acids: CASSQGTGTSGFYEQFF.

This clonotype appeared a few times. The genes are TRBV10-3 and TRBJ2-3; D might be TRBD1 (6 bases). Trimming left V 6 bases short and J 0 bases short, with 10 bases between. The CDR3 has 14 amino acids. From germline, CDR1 is ENHRY and CDR2 SYGVKD. CDR3 protein: CAIRTDSSTDTQYF. For the CDR3, the DNA is TGTGCCATCAGAACGGACAGTAGCACAGATACGCAGTATTTT.

V usage is TRBV7-9 and J usage is TRBJ2-5, with a possible D match to TRBD1 (7 bases). The CDR3 covers 15 residues. The germline CDR1 and CDR2 sequences are SEHNR and FQNEAQ (reference sequence). V shed 7 bases and J shed 3 bases, with 18 bases lying between them. The CDR3 coding sequence is TGTGCCAGCACCCGGGGGACAGCTGGGGAAGAGACCCAGTACTTC. Residues: CASTRGTAGEETQYF.

The V call is TRBV29-1, the J call TRBJ2-7; TRBD2 aligns across 9 bases. Looked up from germline, CDR1 is SQVTM and CDR2 is ANQGSEA. V dropped 3 bases and J dropped 7; count of bases not matched to a gene: 13. The CDR3 runs 15 residues. The CDR3 bases are TGCAGCGTTGAGGTCCGACTAGCGGTAGACAATGAGCAGTACTTC. Residues: CSVEVRLAVDNEQYF.

The rearrangement uses TRBV6-2 or TRBV6-3 and TRBJ2-3; 13 bases match TRBD2. The germline gives CDR1 MNHEY, CDR2 SVGEGT. This CDR3 spans 18 amino acids. V dropped 0 bases and J dropped 2; count of bases not matched to a gene: 5. The DNA of the CDR3 is TGTGCCAGCAGTTACTCGACTAGCGGGGGGATCGACACAGATACGCAGTATTTT. Translating it yields CASSYSTSGGIDTDTQYF.

The chain combines TRBV3-1 with TRBJ2-1; TRBD2 aligns across 7 bases. The CDR3 sequence is 15 residues long. CDR1 and CDR2 (germline): LGHDT, YNNKEL (reference sequence). J gave up 5 bases and V 3 bases, and 7 bases lay outside the gene matches. The CDR3 nucleotides are TGTGCCAGCAGCCAGAGTGGAGCGGGGCACAATGAGCAGTTCTTC. Translation gives CASSQSGAGHNEQFF.

V is TRBV20-1 and J is TRBJ2-3, with D unresolved. The CDR3 sequence is 14 residues long. The V gene's germline CDR1 is DFQATT and CDR2 SNEGSKA (reference sequence). With 5 bases removed from V and 2 bases from J, the gap between germline ends came to 14 bases. This chain's CDR3 is CSAGPVGFTDTQYF. In nucleotides, the CDR3 is TGCAGTGCTGGGCCCGTCGGTTTCACAGATACGCAGTATTTT.

The V and J genes are TRBV2 and TRBJ2-3; D is undetermined. V was trimmed by 2 bases and J by 4 bases, leaving 13 bases between them. Germline assignment: CDR1 SNHLY and CDR2 FYNNEI. The CDR3 totals 15 residues. The CDR3, as DNA: TGTGCCAGCAGTGAACTACAGTTAGTTGCAGATACGCAGTATTTT. Protein product: CASSELQLVADTQYF.

This clonotype was found once. This rearrangement joins TRBV20-1 to TRBJ2-7; 13 bases are a match to TRBD2. CDR1 is DFQATT and CDR2 is SNEGSKA in the germline V gene (reference sequence). The CDR3 has 17 amino acids. The trim removed 6 bases at V and 0 bases at J, leaving 11 bases unmatched. CDR3 sequence (DNA): TGCAGTGCCCGAGCGGGACTAGCGGGAAGTTTCTCCTACGAGCAGTACTTC. Translated, it gives CSARAGLAGSFSYEQYF.

This clonotype was seen just once. The CDR3 loop reads CASSHSETGGGYGYTF. The CDR3 nucleotides are TGCGCCAGCAGCCATTCGGAGACAGGTGGGGGCTATGGCTACACCTTC. This chain uses TRBV4-1 with TRBJ1-2, with a possible D match to TRBD1 (6 bases). This CDR3 comprises 16 residues. Between the trimmed V and J ends, which lost 3 bases and 4 bases, there was a span of 18 bases. Per germline, CDR1 MGHRA and CDR2 YSYEKL.

V usage is TRBV2 and J usage is TRBJ1-1; D unclear. CDR1 and CDR2 from the germline V gene are SNHLY and FYNNEI. This CDR3 region has 13 residues. The V end lost 5 bases, the J end lost 1 base, and 8 bases lay between the germline ends. CDR3 residues: CASSTPGNTEAFF. The CDR3 nucleotides are TGTGCCAGCAGTACCCCCGGGAACACTGAAGCTTTCTTT.

This chain connects TRBV5-1 to TRBJ2-4; the match to TRBD2 covers 13 bases. The J call may be mistaken, given a closer DNA end match to TRBJ2-7. The CDR3 totals 15 residues. CDR1 SGHRS and CDR2 YFSETQ come from the germline V gene. Written as DNA, the CDR3 is TGCGCCAGCAGCTCGACGGGACTAGCGGGGAACGAGCAGTACTTC. Amino acid sequence: CASSSTGLAGNEQYF.

J is TRBJ1-2 and V is TRBV28; the D is unclear. Trimming left V 1 base short and J 4 bases short, with 10 bases between. In germline, CDR1 is MDHEN, CDR2 SYDVKM. The CDR3 has 14 residues. In nucleotides, the CDR3 is TGTGCCAGCAGTTTATACGGCAGCTTCTATGGCTACACCTTC. Amino acids: CASSLYGSFYGYTF.

The chain has TRBV27 and TRBJ1-2; TRBD1 is a possible D gene (6 bases). V dropped 2 bases and J dropped 8 bases, with 18 bases sitting between them. The germline gives CDR1 MNHEY, CDR2 SMNVEV (reference sequence). The CDR3 length is 15 residues. CDR3 protein: CASSLDRDTLGGYTF. CDR3 in DNA: TGTGCCAGCAGTTTAGACCGGGACACACTGGGAGGCTACACCTTC.

With regard to this clonotype: At one of its ends the junction is not consistent with the germline gene, which may arise from a read error. The rearrangement links TRBV27 to TRBJ2-7; possibly TRBD1 or TRBD2 for D (5 bases each). The CDR3 totals 14 residues. Germline loops: CDR1 MNHEY, CDR2 SMNVEV (reference sequence). Here the CDR3 DNA reads TGTGCCAGCAAAGCTGGGACGGGCTCCTACAAGCAGTACTTC. This gives the protein CASKAGTGSYKQYF.

V and J are TRBV15 and TRBJ2-1; tentatively, D is TRBD1 or TRBD2 (6 bases each). V lost 0 bases, J lost 2 bases, and 11 bases lay in between. The CDR3 runs to 16 residues. Germline lookup yields CDR1 LNHNV and CDR2 YYDKDF (reference sequence). The CDR3 sequence: CATSREGGPPYNEQFF. CDR3 sequence (DNA): TGTGCCACCAGCAGAGAAGGGGGGCCCCCCTACAATGAGCAGTTCTTC.

The chain employs TRBV11-2 and TRBJ2-5, with 12 bases that match TRBD2. V was pared by 2 bases and J by 11 bases, with 15 bases of the junction left unmatched. The CDR3 length is 17 residues. Germline V CDR1 and CDR2: SGHAT, FQNNGV. CDR3 DNA: TGTGCCAGCAGCTTAAGCGCTAGCGGGAGGGAAAGCAATGAGCAGTACTTC. Protein: CASSLSASGRESNEQYF.

V is TRBV12-3 or TRBV12-4 and J is TRBJ2-7, with D possibly TRBD2 on 5 matching bases. This CDR3 region has 11 residues. The V and J ends lost 8 bases and 10 bases respectively, with 15 bases between them. In nucleotides, the CDR3 is TGTGCCAGCTCTTATCTAGGACTTCAGTACTTC. Its protein product is CASSYLGLQYF.

V usage is TRBV27 and J usage is TRBJ1-6; no firm D call. Trimming left V 1 base short and J 7 bases short, with 11 bases between. CDR3 length equals 15 residues. Looked up from germline, CDR1 is MNHEY and CDR2 is SMNVEV (reference sequence). CDR3 sequence reads: CASSLFRTENSPLHF. As DNA, the CDR3 is TGTGCCAGCAGTTTATTTAGGACCGAGAATTCACCCCTCCACTTT.

This clonotype turned up a few times. V usage is TRBV12-3 or TRBV12-4 and J usage is TRBJ2-7; possible D gene TRBD1, 5 bases. The CDR3 consists of 13 residues. Trimming removed 3 bases from V and 6 bases from J, with 12 bases in between. The CDR3: CASSFAGLGEQYF. The CDR3 region has the DNA TGTGCCAGCAGTTTTGCAGGGCTCGGCGAGCAGTACTTC.

The rearrangement uses TRBV6-5 and TRBJ2-1; the match to TRBD2 covers 7 bases. Germline V gene lookup returns CDR1 MNHEY and CDR2 SVGAGI. The V gene end was trimmed by 6 bases and the J gene end by 2 bases; junction bases not matched to a gene: 7. The CDR3 sequence is 15 residues long. The CDR3 DNA reads as TGTGCCAGCAGCCGAAGCGGGACGGCCTACAATGAGCAGTTCTTC. It yields the protein CASSRSGTAYNEQFF.

The chain employs TRBV4-1 and TRBJ2-1, with TRBD1 identical over 9 bases. The DNA end lines up better with TRBJ2-7; the J call may be wrong. Germline CDR1 is MGHRA and CDR2 is YSYEKL. This CDR3 comprises 14 residues. CDR3: CASTIGQGTNEQYF. The CDR3 DNA reads TGCGCCAGCACCATCGGACAGGGGACCAATGAGCAGTACTTC.